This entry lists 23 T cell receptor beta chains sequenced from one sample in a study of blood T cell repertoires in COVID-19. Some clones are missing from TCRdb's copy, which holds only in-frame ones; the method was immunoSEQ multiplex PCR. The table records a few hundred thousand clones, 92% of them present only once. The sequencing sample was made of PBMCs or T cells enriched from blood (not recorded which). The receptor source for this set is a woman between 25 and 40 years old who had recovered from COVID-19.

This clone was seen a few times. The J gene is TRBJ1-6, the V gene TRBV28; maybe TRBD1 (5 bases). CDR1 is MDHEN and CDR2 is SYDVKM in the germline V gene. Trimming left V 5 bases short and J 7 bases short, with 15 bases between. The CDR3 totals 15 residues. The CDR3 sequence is CASSPHRIQNSPLHF. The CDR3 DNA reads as TGTGCCAGCAGTCCCCACAGGATCCAGAATTCACCCCTCCACTTT.

The CDR3 sequence: CATSRDREGEQYF. The CDR3 nucleotides read TGTGCCACCAGCAGAGATCGGGAAGGCGAGCAGTACTTC. The chain is built from TRBV15 and TRBJ2-7; a possible D gene is TRBD2 (5 bases). The germline V and J ends were trimmed by 0 bases and 6 bases, with 9 bases remaining between them. This CDR3 has 13 residues. Germline CDR1 is LNHNV and CDR2 is YYDKDF (reference sequence).

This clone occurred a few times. This chain's CDR3 is CASSMGLAGVNEQFF. The CDR3 nucleotides are TGTGCCAGCAGCATGGGACTAGCGGGAGTTAATGAGCAGTTCTTC. The chain recombines TRBV5-8 with TRBJ2-1, with 14 bases identical to TRBD2. The CDR3 is made up of 15 amino acids. Germline V gene sequence: CDR1 SGHTS, CDR2 YDEGEE. V dropped 4 bases and J dropped 7; count of bases not matched to a gene: 4.

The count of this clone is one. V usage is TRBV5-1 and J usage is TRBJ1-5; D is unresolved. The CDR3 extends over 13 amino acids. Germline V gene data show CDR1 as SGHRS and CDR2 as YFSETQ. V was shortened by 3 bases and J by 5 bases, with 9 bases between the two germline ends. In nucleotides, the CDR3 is TGCGCCAGCAGCTCTAGTCCCGATCAGCCCCAGCATTTT. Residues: CASSSSPDQPQHF.

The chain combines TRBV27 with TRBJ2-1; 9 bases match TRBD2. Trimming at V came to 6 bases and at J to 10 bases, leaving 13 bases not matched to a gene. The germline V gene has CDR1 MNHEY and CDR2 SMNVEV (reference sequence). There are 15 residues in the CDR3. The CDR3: CASSLWGLAGPEQFF. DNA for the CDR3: TGTGCCAGCAGCCTCTGGGGGCTAGCGGGGCCCGAGCAGTTCTTC.

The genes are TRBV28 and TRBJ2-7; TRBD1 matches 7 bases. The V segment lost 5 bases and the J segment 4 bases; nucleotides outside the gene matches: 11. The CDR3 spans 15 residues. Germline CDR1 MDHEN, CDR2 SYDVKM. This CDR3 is CASSPSQGPRYEQYF. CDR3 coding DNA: TGTGCCAGCAGTCCCTCACAGGGGCCAAGGTACGAGCAGTACTTC.

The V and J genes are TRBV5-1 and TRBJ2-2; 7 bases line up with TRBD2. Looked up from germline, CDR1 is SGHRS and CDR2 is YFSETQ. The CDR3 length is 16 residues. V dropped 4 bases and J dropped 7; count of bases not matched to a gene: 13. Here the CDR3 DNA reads TGCGCCAGCAGCCCGTGGGGGGGTTCAGGAAGCGGGGAGCTGTTTTTT. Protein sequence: CASSPWGGSGSGELFF.

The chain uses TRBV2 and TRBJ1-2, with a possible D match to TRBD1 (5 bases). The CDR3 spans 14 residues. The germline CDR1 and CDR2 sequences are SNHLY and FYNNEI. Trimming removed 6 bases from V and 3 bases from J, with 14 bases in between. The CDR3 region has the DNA TGTGCCAGCAGACAGGAGCAAAAGGACTATGGCTACACCTTC. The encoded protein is CASRQEQKDYGYTF.

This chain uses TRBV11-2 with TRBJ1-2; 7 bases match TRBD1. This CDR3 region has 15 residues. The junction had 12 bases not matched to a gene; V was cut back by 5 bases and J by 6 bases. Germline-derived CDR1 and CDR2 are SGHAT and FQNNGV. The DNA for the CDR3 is TGTGCCAGCAGCCTATACCGCGGGACAGCGGATGGCTACACCTTC. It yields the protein CASSLYRGTADGYTF.

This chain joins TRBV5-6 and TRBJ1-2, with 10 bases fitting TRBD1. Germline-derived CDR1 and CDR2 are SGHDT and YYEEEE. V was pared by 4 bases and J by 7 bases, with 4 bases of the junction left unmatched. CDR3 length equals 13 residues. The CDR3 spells CASSLTGGIGYTF. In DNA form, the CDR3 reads TGTGCCAGCAGCCTGACAGGGGGCATTGGCTACACCTTC.

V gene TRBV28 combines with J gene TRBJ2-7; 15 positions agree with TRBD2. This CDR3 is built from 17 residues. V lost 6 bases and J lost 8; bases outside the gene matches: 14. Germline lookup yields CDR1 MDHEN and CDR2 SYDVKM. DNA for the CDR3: TGTGCCAGCAGCGGACTAGCGGGAGGGATGTCTTTGAGGAAGCAGTACTTC. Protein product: CASSGLAGGMSLRKQYF.

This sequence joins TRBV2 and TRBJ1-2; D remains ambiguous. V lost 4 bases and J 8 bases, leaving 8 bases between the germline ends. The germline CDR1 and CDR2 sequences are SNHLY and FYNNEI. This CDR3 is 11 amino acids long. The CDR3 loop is CASSAAGGYTF. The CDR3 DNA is TGTGCCAGCAGTGCTGCTGGCGGCTACACCTTC. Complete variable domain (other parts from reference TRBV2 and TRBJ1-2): EPEVTQTPSHQVTQMGQEVILRCVPISNHLYFYWYRQILGQKVEFLVSFYNNEISEKSEIFDDQFSVERPDGSNFTLKIRSTKLEDSAMYFCASSAAGGYTFGSGTRLTVV.

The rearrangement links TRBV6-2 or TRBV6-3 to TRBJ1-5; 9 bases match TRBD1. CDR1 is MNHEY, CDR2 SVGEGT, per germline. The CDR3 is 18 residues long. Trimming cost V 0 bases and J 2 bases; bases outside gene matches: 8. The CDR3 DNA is TGTGCCAGCAGTTACTCCGGGACAGGGATTCTGGGCAATCAGCCCCAGCATTTT. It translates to CASSYSGTGILGNQPQHF.

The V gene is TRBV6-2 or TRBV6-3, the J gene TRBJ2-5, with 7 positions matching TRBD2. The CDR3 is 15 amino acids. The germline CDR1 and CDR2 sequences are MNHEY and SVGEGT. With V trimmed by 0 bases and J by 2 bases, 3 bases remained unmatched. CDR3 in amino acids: CASSYSSSGQETQYF. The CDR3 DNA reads TGTGCCAGCAGTTACTCTTCTAGCGGTCAAGAGACCCAGTACTTC.

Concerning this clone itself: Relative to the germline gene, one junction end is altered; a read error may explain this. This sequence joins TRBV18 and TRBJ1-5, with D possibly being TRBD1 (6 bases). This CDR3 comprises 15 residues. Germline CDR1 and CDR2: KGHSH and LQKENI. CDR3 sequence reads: CASSPVDSVNQPQHF. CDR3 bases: TGTGCCAGCTCACCTGTGGACAGTGTGAATCAACCCCAGCATTTT. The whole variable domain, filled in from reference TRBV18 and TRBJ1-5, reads NAGVMQNPRHLVRRRGQEARLRCSPMKGHSHVYWYRQLPEEGLKFMVYLQKENIIDESGMPKERFSAEFPKEGPSILRIQQVVRGDSAAYFCASSPVDSVNQPQHFGDGTRLSIL.

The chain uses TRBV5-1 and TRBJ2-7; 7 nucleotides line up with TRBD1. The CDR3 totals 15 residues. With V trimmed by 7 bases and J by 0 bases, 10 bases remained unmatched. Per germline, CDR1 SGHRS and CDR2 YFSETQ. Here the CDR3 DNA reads TGCGCCAGCGCTTTGGGACAGTTTAGCTCCTACGAGCAGTACTTC. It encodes CASALGQFSSYEQYF.

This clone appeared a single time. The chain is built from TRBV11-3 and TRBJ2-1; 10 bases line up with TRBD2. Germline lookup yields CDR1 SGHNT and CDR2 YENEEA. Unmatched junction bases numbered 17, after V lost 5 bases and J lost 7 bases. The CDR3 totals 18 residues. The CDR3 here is CASSPIGAAGGPGNEQFF. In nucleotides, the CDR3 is TGTGCCAGCAGCCCCATCGGGGCAGCGGGAGGGCCGGGGAATGAGCAGTTCTTC.

This CDR3 is CASSLASPGTGNYGYTF. The DNA of the CDR3 is TGTGCCAGCAGCTTAGCTTCGCCCGGGACAGGGAACTATGGCTACACCTTC. This rearrangement joins TRBV7-2 to TRBJ1-2; 9 nucleotides agree with TRBD1. Germline V gene sequence: CDR1 SGHTA, CDR2 FQGNSA. V trimming: 0 bases; J trimming: 2 bases; junction bases outside the gene matches: 7. This CDR3 region has 17 residues. Together with reference TRBV7-2 and TRBJ1-2, the CDR3 gives the full variable domain: GAGVSQSPSNKVTEKGKDVELRCDPISGHTALYWYRQSLGQGLEFLIYFQGNSAPDKSGLPSDRFSAERTGGSVSTLTIQRTQQEDSAVYLCASSLASPGTGNYGYTFGSGTRLTVV.

The DNA for the CDR3 is TGTGCCAGCAGCTTGGGGGAGGGAGGACAGCCCCAGCATTTT. It is translated as CASSLGEGGQPQHF. V gene TRBV5-5 combines with J gene TRBJ1-5; no reliable D call. The CDR3 runs 14 residues. The germline V and J ends were trimmed by 0 bases and 7 bases, with 11 bases remaining between them. Germline loops: CDR1 SGHKS, CDR2 YYEKEE (reference sequence).

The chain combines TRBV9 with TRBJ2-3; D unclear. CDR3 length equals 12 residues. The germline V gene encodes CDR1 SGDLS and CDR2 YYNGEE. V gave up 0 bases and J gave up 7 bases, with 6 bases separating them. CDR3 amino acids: CASSVEENTQYF. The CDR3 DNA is TGTGCCAGCAGCGTAGAAGAGAATACGCAGTATTTT.

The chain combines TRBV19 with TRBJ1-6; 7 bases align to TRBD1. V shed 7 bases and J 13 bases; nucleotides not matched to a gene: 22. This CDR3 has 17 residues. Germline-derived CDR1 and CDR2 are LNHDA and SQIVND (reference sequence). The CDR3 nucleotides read TGTGCCAGTAAAACAACAGGGGAGACGGCTATAATTCCGCCCCTCCACTTT. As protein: CASKTTGETAIIPPLHF. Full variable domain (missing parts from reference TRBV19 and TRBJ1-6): DGGITQSPKYLFRKEGQNVTLSCEQNLNHDAMYWYRQDPGQGLRLIYYSQIVNDFQKGDIAEGYSVSREKKESFPLTVTSAQKNPTAFYLCASKTTGETAIIPPLHFGNGTRLTVT.

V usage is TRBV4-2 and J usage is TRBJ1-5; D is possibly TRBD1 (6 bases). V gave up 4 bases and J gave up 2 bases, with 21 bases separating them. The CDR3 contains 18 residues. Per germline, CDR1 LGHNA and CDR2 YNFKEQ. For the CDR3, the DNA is TGTGCCAGCAGCCCCACCCACACGACAGGCCAGGGCAATCAGCCCCAGCATTTT. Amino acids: CASSPTHTTGQGNQPQHF.

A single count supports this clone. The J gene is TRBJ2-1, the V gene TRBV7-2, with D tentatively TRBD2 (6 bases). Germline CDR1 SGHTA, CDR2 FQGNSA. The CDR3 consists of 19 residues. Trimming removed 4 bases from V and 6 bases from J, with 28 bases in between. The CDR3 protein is CASSSISRGLSGSGNEQFF. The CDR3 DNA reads TGTGCCAGCAGCTCCATTTCGCGGGGTCTTTCGGGATCGGGCAATGAGCAGTTCTTC. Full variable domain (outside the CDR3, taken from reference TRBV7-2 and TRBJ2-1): GAGVSQSPSNKVTEKGKDVELRCDPISGHTALYWYRQSLGQGLEFLIYFQGNSAPDKSGLPSDRFSAERTGGSVSTLTIQRTQQEDSAVYLCASSSISRGLSGSGNEQFFGPGTRLTVL.